The rows below give T cell receptor beta chains drawn from one sample of a study of response to subunit inactivated influenza vaccine. TCRdb re-analysed the RT-PCR reads in MiXCR, keeping a single row per CDR3 protein. There are roughly 700,000 distinct CDR3 sequences in the sample; around 14% occur only once, and 6.5% to 8.5% lies in the top ten. The sequencing here drew on PBMCs from blood, taken less than 15 days before vaccination. The receptor source for this set is a man aged 45 to 65 who received an inactivated influenza vaccine. Each CDR3 is given with its conserved first and last residue. The D gene is left open where the match is weak. Rows give clone size only sometimes, using once, few, many, or a class for an expanded clone.

v_call,clone_size,j_call,d_call,cdr3_aa,cdr3_nt
TRBV5-1,NA,TRBJ2-1,NA,CASSLDPAALSSYNEQFF,TGCGCCAGCAGCTTGGACCCAGCGGCACTATCATCCTACAATGAGCAGTTCTTC
TRBV11-2,few,TRBJ2-4,TRBD1,CASSLGAGTGGGGYF,TGTGCCAGCAGCTTAGGGGCTGGGACAGGGGGGGGAGGGTACTTC
TRBV7-8,NA,TRBJ1-1,NA,CASSARPGQNTEAFF,TGTGCCAGCAGCGCTAGGCCGGGACAGAACACTGAAGCTTTCTTT
TRBV12-3/TRBV12-4,NA,TRBJ2-1,TRBD2,CASSFQSLAGGREQFF,TGTGCCAGCAGTTTTCAGAGCCTAGCGGGGGGCCGTGAGCAGTTCTTC
TRBV20-1,NA,TRBJ2-1,TRBD2,CSAGTGTSGYNEQFF,TGCAGTGCTGGAACTGGGACTAGCGGATACAATGAGCAGTTCTTC
TRBV20-1,NA,TRBJ2-2,NA,CSVFPGQNTGELFF,TGCAGTGTTTTTCCGGGACAGAACACCGGGGAGCTGTTTTTT
TRBV4-1,few,TRBJ2-7,NA,CASSQAPPTGGYEQYF,TGCGCCAGCAGCCAAGCCCCCCCGACAGGAGGCTACGAGCAGTACTTC
TRBV12-3/TRBV12-4,NA,TRBJ2-3,NA,CASVGTDTQYF,TGTGCCAGCGTAGGGACAGATACGCAGTATTTT
TRBV6-2/TRBV6-3,few,TRBJ2-6,TRBD1,CASSYDRDHVFSGANVLTF,TGTGCCAGCAGTTACGACAGGGATCATGTTTTCTCTGGGGCCAACGTCCTGACTTTC
TRBV28,NA,TRBJ1-2,TRBD1,CASSLSPAGQGAFGYTF,TGTGCCAGCAGTTTATCCCCGGCGGGACAGGGGGCTTTTGGCTACACCTTC
TRBV7-9,few,TRBJ1-2,NA,CASSPGPVGGYTF,TGTGCCAGCAGCCCAGGGCCAGTAGGAGGCTACACCTTC
TRBV20-1,few,TRBJ1-5,TRBD1,CSARQGARQPQHF,TGCAGTGCTAGGCAGGGGGCCCGGCAGCCCCAGCATTTT
TRBV30,few,TRBJ1-2,NA,CAWSVRYENYGYTF,TGTGCCTGGAGTGTACGATACGAAAACTATGGCTACACCTTC
TRBV20-1,NA,TRBJ2-3,TRBD2,CSASTSGGTDTQYF,TGCAGTGCAAGTACTAGCGGCGGCACAGATACGCAGTATTTT
TRBV20-1,few,TRBJ2-1,TRBD1,CSGQGSYNEQFF,TGCAGTGGACAGGGATCCTACAATGAGCAGTTCTTC
TRBV6-2/TRBV6-3,NA,TRBJ2-5,NA,CASRDKETQYF,TGTGCCAGCAGAGACAAAGAGACCCAGTACTTC
TRBV7-9,NA,TRBJ2-3,NA,CASSFLATDTQYF,TGTGCCAGCAGCTTCCTAGCCACAGATACGCAGTATTTT
TRBV20-1,NA,TRBJ2-3,TRBD2,CSASELAGVTDTQYF,TGCAGTGCTTCTGAACTAGCGGGAGTTACAGATACGCAGTATTTT
TRBV5-1,NA,TRBJ2-3,TRBD2,CASSLSSGASDTQYF,TGCGCCAGCAGCTTATCTAGCGGGGCTTCAGATACGCAGTATTTT
TRBV20-1,NA,TRBJ1-1,NA,CSAKGNTEAFF,TGCAGTGCTAAGGGGAACACTGAAGCTTTCTTT
TRBV10-3,few,TRBJ1-2,NA,CAISESRVNYGYTF,TGTGCCATCAGTGAGTCTAGAGTGAACTATGGCTACACCTTC
TRBV12-3/TRBV12-4,few,TRBJ2-7,TRBD1,CASSNRQGASEQYF,TGTGCCAGCAGCAATAGACAGGGGGCGAGCGAGCAGTACTTC
TRBV11-1,few,TRBJ2-1,TRBD2,CASSSLAGGLNEQFF,TGTGCCAGCAGCTCACTAGCGGGGGGGCTTAATGAGCAGTTCTTC
TRBV28,NA,TRBJ2-7,NA,CASTVWMGQSSYEQYF,TGTGCCAGCACCGTATGGATGGGGCAGTCCTCCTACGAGCAGTACTTC
TRBV15,NA,TRBJ2-6,NA,CATSRDRVYGANVLTF,TGTGCCACCAGCAGAGACAGGGTGTATGGGGCCAACGTCCTGACTTTC
TRBV7-9,few,TRBJ2-7,NA,CASSLMGEAYEQYF,TGTGCCAGCAGCTTAATGGGGGAGGCCTACGAGCAGTACTTC
TRBV7-9,many,TRBJ2-1,NA,CASSLEGSYNEQFF,TGTGCCAGCAGCTTAGAGGGCTCGTACAATGAGCAGTTCTTC
TRBV14,many,TRBJ1-1,NA,CASSQFRANTEAFF,TGTGCCAGCAGCCAATTCAGAGCGAACACTGAAGCTTTCTTT
TRBV28,few,TRBJ2-7,NA,CASSEYRAENAYEQYF,TGTGCCAGCAGCGAATACCGAGCTGAGAACGCCTACGAGCAGTACTTC
TRBV12-3/TRBV12-4,NA,TRBJ2-1,TRBD1,CASSPLGRGRFNEQFF,TGTGCCAGCAGTCCCCTGGGCAGGGGGCGTTTTAATGAGCAGTTCTTC
TRBV6-5,few,TRBJ1-5,NA,CASSYEGGQPQHF,TGTGCCAGCAGTTACGAGGGGGGGCAGCCCCAGCATTTT
TRBV29-1,NA,TRBJ2-5,NA,CSVEGPTRGEVETQYF,TGCAGCGTTGAAGGTCCCACAAGGGGGGAGGTGGAGACCCAGTACTTC
TRBV11-2,NA,TRBJ2-6,NA,CASSFDREFGANVLTF,TGTGCCAGCAGCTTTGATCGGGAGTTCGGGGCCAACGTCCTGACTTTC
TRBV21-1,NA,TRBJ1-1,NA,CASSKVETAEAFF,TGTGCCAGCAGCAAAGTTGAGACAGCCGAAGCTTTCTTT
TRBV29-1,few,TRBJ1-3,NA,CSVDLDSGNTIYF,TGCAGCGTTGACCTGGACTCTGGAAACACCATATATTTT
TRBV7-2,NA,TRBJ2-7,TRBD1,CASSKPRDRNTYEQYF,TGTGCCAGCAGCAAACCTCGGGACAGGAACACCTACGAGCAGTACTTC
TRBV12-3/TRBV12-4,many,TRBJ1-1,NA,CASSRQRDTEAFF,TGTGCCAGCAGCCGCCAGCGGGACACTGAAGCTTTCTTT
TRBV2,NA,TRBJ1-5,TRBD1,CASTGTVGQPQHF,TGTGCCAGCACCGGGACAGTGGGGCAGCCCCAGCATTTT
TRBV29-1,NA,TRBJ2-3,NA,CSVEGAGALNTQYF,TGCAGCGTTGAAGGGGCCGGAGCGTTGAATACGCAGTATTTT
TRBV9,NA,TRBJ2-1,TRBD2,CASSDLLAGGPISDEQFF,TGTGCCAGCAGTGACCTACTAGCGGGAGGGCCAATTTCGGATGAGCAGTTCTTC
TRBV5-1,few,TRBJ1-4,NA,CASSWDGRATNEKLFF,TGCGCCAGCAGCTGGGACGGCAGAGCAACTAATGAAAAACTGTTTTTT